These T cell receptor beta chains were read from a single sample in a study of T-cell reconstitution after alpha-beta-depleted transplantation in children. TCRdb processed the PCR reads anew with MiXCR; each CDR3 protein has one entry. The table shows 450,000 to 600,000 distinct CDR3 sequences, with 13% occurring only once. Sequences were derived from PBMCs, mostly from graft donor cells, sampled 360 days after TCRalphabeta/CD19-depleted stem cell transplant. The receptors derive from a male patient between 10 and 17 years old who had a stem cell transplant for acute myeloid leukemia, so the T cells may come from the graft donor. CDR3s include the opening cysteine and the closing phenylalanine or tryptophan. The order of the fields is V gene, J gene, CDR3 length, CDR3 protein.

>TRBV28|TRBJ2-7|15
CASSPRPGAGHEQYF
>TRBV28|TRBJ1-1|12
CASSLEGGKAFF
>TRBV20-1|TRBJ2-6|15
CSARDLNSGANVLTF
>TRBV7-2|TRBJ2-3|16
CASSLAVPRGSDTQYF
>TRBV29-1|TRBJ2-3|11
CSGGLGDTQYF
>TRBV12-3/TRBV12-4|TRBJ2-1|16
CASSLATQSSYNEQFF
>TRBV29-1|TRBJ2-3|16
CSVSGLAGFSTDTQYF
>TRBV28|TRBJ1-1|12
CASSFWDVGAFF
>TRBV27|TRBJ2-7|11
CARGMFYEQYF
>TRBV7-9|TRBJ2-1|13
CASSLGDRVEQFF
>TRBV5-5|TRBJ1-5|12
CASSSGDQPQHF
>TRBV29-1|TRBJ2-5|13
CSVTGQGEETQYF
>TRBV29-1|TRBJ2-1|12
CSVGAVNNEQFF
>TRBV6-2/TRBV6-3|TRBJ1-3|16
CASSSHWTISGNTIYF
>TRBV6-5|TRBJ2-7|11
CASSSPSEQYF
>TRBV15|TRBJ2-1|17
CATSRLGLAGVPNEQFF
>TRBV4-1|TRBJ1-6|14
CASSQELREAPLHF
>TRBV10-3|TRBJ2-3|16
CAISDSVAGHPDTQYF
>TRBV7-2|TRBJ2-7|16
CASSPRGGPPLYEQYF
>TRBV9|TRBJ2-7|14
CASSGGTDGSEQYF
>TRBV27|TRBJ2-7|15
CASSLNLGYSYEQYF
>TRBV5-1|TRBJ2-5|12
CASSRGRETQYF
>TRBV5-1|TRBJ1-3|15
CASSLGGEAGNTIYF
>TRBV3-1|TRBJ2-3|16
CASSRGRVALGDTQYF
>TRBV20-1|TRBJ2-5|16
CSASFPSGRSQETQYF
>TRBV11-1|TRBJ2-2|17
CASSLPRRREATGELFF
>TRBV7-9|TRBJ2-1|14
CASSENSVGNEQFF
>TRBV29-1|TRBJ2-5|18
CSHPSPGVWPVNQETQYF
>TRBV20-1|TRBJ2-1|15
CSANLALSSYNEQFF